The 31 T cell receptor beta chains reported below all come from one sample, sequenced in a study of PD-1 blockade in classical Hodgkin lymphoma. Sequenced by immunoSEQ multiplex PCR; TCRdb stores in-frame clones only, minus some. The table has 90,000 or so clones, 80% to 95% seen once. The patients all showed relapse after autologous stem cell transplantation, while their brentuximab vedotin exposure varied. The input for sequencing was peripheral blood mononuclear cells (PBMCs), taken before the second cycle of nivolumab. All receptors derive from a human donor with classical Hodgkin lymphoma.

The count of this clone is one. The chain carries TRBV4-2 and TRBJ2-3, with TRBD1 identical over 11 bases. The germline CDR1 and CDR2 sequences are LGHNA and YNFKEQ. The junction had 4 bases not matched to a gene; V was cut back by 8 bases and J by 6 bases. This CDR3 contains 13 residues. CDR3 loop: CASGQGAYDTQYF. CDR3 bases: TGTGCCAGCGGACAGGGGGCTTATGATACGCAGTATTTT.

Points on this clone: Other DNA sequences within the sample encode an identical CDR3. The genes are TRBV5-1 and TRBJ2-7; 12 bases match TRBD1. Unmatched junction bases numbered 6, after V lost 4 bases and J lost 7 bases. The CDR3 consists of 14 residues. The germline CDR1 and CDR2 sequences are SGHRS and YFSETQ. CDR3 in amino acids: CASSPGDRGREQYF. The CDR3 DNA reads TGCGCCAGCAGCCCTGGGGACAGGGGGCGAGAGCAGTACTTC.

The chain combines TRBV28 with TRBJ2-1; D is undetermined. Germline CDR1 and CDR2: MDHEN and SYDVKM. V lost 3 bases, J lost 5 bases, and 2 bases lay in between. The CDR3 is made up of 11 amino acids. The CDR3 nucleotides are TGTGCCAGCAGTTTGGACAATGAGCAGTTCTTC. This sequence encodes CASSLDNEQFF.

This chain connects TRBV7-3 to TRBJ2-2; TRBD1 aligns across 8 bases. The CDR3 totals 17 residues. Germline V gene sequence: CDR1 SGHTA, CDR2 FQGTGA. The J segment lost 6 bases and the V segment lost 5 bases, leaving 14 bases of the junction unmatched. As DNA, the CDR3 is TGTGCCAGCAGCCCAAGCCCCGGGACAGGAAGGGCCGGGGAGCTGTTTTTT. This encodes CASSPSPGTGRAGELFF.

The chain carries TRBV9 and TRBJ2-7; D possibly corresponds to TRBD1 (7 bases). The germline gives CDR1 SGDLS, CDR2 YYNGEE. This CDR3 spans 15 amino acids. V was cut by 0 bases and J by 9 bases, with 19 bases left in between. The CDR3 DNA follows: TGTGCCAGCAGCGTAGATGGACAGGAGGGATGGGGGCAGTACTTC. Protein: CASSVDGQEGWGQYF. The full variable domain, rest sourced from reference TRBV9 and TRBJ2-7, is DSGVTQTPKHLITATGQRVTLRCSPRSGDLSVYWYQQSLDQGLQFLIQYYNGEERAKGNILERFSAQQFPDLHSELNLSSLELGDSALYFCASSVDGQEGWGQYFGPGTRLTVT.

As DNA, the CDR3 is TGTGCCACCCGCTGGGAAGCGGACACATCCTACGAGCAGTACTTC. Protein: CATRWEADTSYEQYF. The chain joins TRBV6-4 to TRBJ2-7; D assignment may be TRBD1 or TRBD2 (5 bases each). The CDR3 consists of 15 residues. V was shortened by 10 bases and J by 1 base, with 20 bases between the two germline ends. Germline V CDR1 and CDR2: MRHNA, SNTAGT.

The J gene is TRBJ2-7, the V gene TRBV10-2; D perhaps matches TRBD2 (7 bases). The CDR3 sequence is 14 residues long. The V end lost 5 bases, the J end lost 0 bases, and 11 bases lay between the germline ends. CDR1 is WSHSY and CDR2 is SAAADI in the germline V gene. The DNA of the CDR3 is TGCGCCAGCAGTAAGCGGGACACCTCCTACGAGCAGTACTTC. Residues: CASSKRDTSYEQYF.

The V call is TRBV11-2, the J call TRBJ1-1, with TRBD1 as a possible D gene (6 bases). Per the germline V gene, CDR1 is SGHAT and CDR2 is FQNNGV. With 5 bases removed from V and 2 bases from J, the gap between germline ends came to 18 bases. This CDR3 comprises 16 residues. The chain's CDR3 is CASSKISTGRNTEAFF. In DNA, the CDR3 is TGTGCCAGCAGCAAGATTTCCACAGGGAGAAACACTGAAGCTTTCTTT.

This rearrangement joins TRBV7-6 to TRBJ1-3; D gene uncertain. This CDR3 has 13 amino acids. Germline assignment: CDR1 SGHVS and CDR2 FNYEAQ. V lost 4 bases to trimming and J lost 4 bases, with 8 bases between them. In nucleotides, the CDR3 is TGTGCCAGCAGCTCCTCGTGGGGAAACACCATATATTTT. As protein: CASSSSWGNTIYF.

V is TRBV7-4 and J is TRBJ2-3; D is unclear. The CDR3 sequence is 13 residues long. Germline assignment: CDR1 SGHVT and CDR2 SQSDAQ. V was cut by 5 bases and J by 1 base, with 7 bases left in between. CDR3 protein: CASSPGCTDTQYF. CDR3 coding DNA: TGTGCCAGCAGCCCTGGCTGCACAGATACGCAGTATTTT. The full variable domain, in which reference TRBV7-4 and TRBJ2-3 provide the parts outside the CDR3, is GAGVSQSPRYKVAKRGRDVALRCDSISGHVTLYWYRQTLGQGSEVLTYSQSDAQRDKSGRPSGRFSAERPERSVSTLKIQRTEQGDSAVYLCASSPGCTDTQYFGPGTRLTVL.

The chain couples TRBV9 to TRBJ2-3, with 8 bases lining up with TRBD1. With 0 bases clipped from V and 3 bases from J, the junction kept 9 bases outside the gene matches. This CDR3 comprises 17 residues. Germline V gives CDR1 SGDLS, CDR2 YYNGEE. The CDR3 DNA reads as TGTGCCAGCAGCGTAGGGCAGAGAACAGGGGGGACAGATACGCAGTATTTT. This codes for CASSVGQRTGGTDTQYF.

A single count supports this clone. The chain is built from TRBV27 and TRBJ1-2, with a possible D match to TRBD1 (6 bases). V lost 8 bases and J lost 3, with 13 bases in between. CDR1 MNHEY and CDR2 SMNVEV come from the germline V gene (reference sequence). The CDR3 is 13 amino acids. The CDR3 loop is CASRRGGHYGYTF. Written as DNA, the CDR3 is TGTGCCAGCCGTCGGGGGGGGCACTATGGCTACACCTTC.

This sequence joins TRBV9 and TRBJ1-3; tentatively, D is TRBD1 (5 bases). Looked up from germline, CDR1 is SGDLS and CDR2 is YYNGEE. V gave up 7 bases and J gave up 0 bases, with 11 bases separating them. This CDR3 has 14 amino acids. CDR3 sequence: CASSFDSSGNTIYF. The CDR3 DNA sequence: TGTGCCAGCTCTTTTGACAGCTCTGGAAACACCATATATTTT.

J is TRBJ2-5 and V is TRBV6-5; a possible D gene is TRBD1 (6 bases). Germline V gene lookup returns CDR1 MNHEY and CDR2 SVGAGI. Deletions cut 7 bases from V and 4 bases from J, with 13 bases between. This CDR3 is 13 amino acids long. In nucleotides, the CDR3 is TGTGCCAGCACCCCAGGGGCCCGAGAGACCCAGTACTTC. Translation: CASTPGARETQYF.

This sequence joins TRBV19 and TRBJ2-2; TRBD1 or TRBD2 may be the D gene (5 bases each). Trimming took off 6 bases at V and 0 bases at J, with 14 bases between the two ends. Looked up from germline, CDR1 is LNHDA and CDR2 is SQIVND (reference sequence). This CDR3 has 16 amino acids. In DNA, the CDR3 is TGTGCCAGTAGCCCGAGGGGCAGGTCGAACACCGGGGAGCTGTTTTTT. It codes for CASSPRGRSNTGELFF.

The V and J genes are TRBV7-2 and TRBJ2-1, with 7 bases that match TRBD2. This CDR3 region has 16 residues. The germline gives CDR1 SGHTA, CDR2 FQGNSA. Losses at the gene ends were 5 bases for V and 8 bases for J; bases not matched to a gene: 15. The CDR3 region is CASSLQGGRAIDEQFF. The CDR3 coding sequence is TGTGCCAGCAGCCTTCAAGGTGGGAGGGCCATAGATGAGCAGTTCTTC. Looking up the rest from reference TRBV7-2 and TRBJ2-1 gives the full variable domain: GAGVSQSPSNKVTEKGKDVELRCDPISGHTALYWYRQSLGQGLEFLIYFQGNSAPDKSGLPSDRFSAERTGGSVSTLTIQRTQQEDSAVYLCASSLQGGRAIDEQFFGPGTRLTVL.

This clone was seen just once. J is TRBJ2-2 and V is TRBV5-1, with D possibly TRBD2 on 5 matching bases. With 0 bases removed from V and 5 bases from J, the gap between germline ends came to 11 bases. The CDR3 runs 15 residues. From germline, CDR1 is SGHRS and CDR2 YFSETQ. CDR3 coding DNA: TGCGCCAGCAGCTTGGCGGTAGGAGGTACCGGGGAGCTGTTTTTT. Translating it yields CASSLAVGGTGELFF.

V and J are TRBV14 and TRBJ2-6; possible D gene TRBD2, 5 bases. The V end lost 6 bases, the J end lost 2 bases, and 11 bases lay between the germline ends. In germline, CDR1 is SGHDN, CDR2 FVKESK. The CDR3 is 15 amino acids. CDR3 region: CASSHPGTGANVLTF. DNA of the CDR3: TGTGCCAGCAGTCATCCGGGGACTGGGGCCAACGTCCTGACTTTC. The whole variable domain, remainder taken from reference TRBV14 and TRBJ2-6, is EAGVTQFPSHSVIEKGQTVTLRCDPISGHDNLYWYRRVMGKEIKFLLHFVKESKQDESGMPNNRFLAERTGGTYSTLKVQPAELEDSGVYFCASSHPGTGANVLTFGAGSRLTVL.

The chain employs TRBV18 and TRBJ2-7; D gene uncertain. The V end was cut by 3 bases, the J end by 0 bases, with 9 bases between. The CDR3 contains 14 residues. Germline V lookup: CDR1 KGHSH, CDR2 LQKENI. The CDR3 reads CASSPRMDSYEQYF. CDR3 coding DNA: TGTGCCAGCTCACCTAGAATGGACTCCTACGAGCAGTACTTC.

This clone was seen only once. V and J are TRBV7-8 and TRBJ2-2; D not resolved. The germline gives CDR1 SGHVS, CDR2 FQNEAQ. The CDR3 contains 14 residues. Trimming removed 1 base at V and 6 bases at J, with 9 bases between. CDR3 DNA sequence: TGTGCCAGCAGCTTAGATGTTTCAGCCGGGGAGCTGTTTTTT. This gives the protein CASSLDVSAGELFF.

The chain combines TRBV6-1 with TRBJ2-3, with 8 bases matching TRBD2. This CDR3 has 16 residues. V was clipped by 2 bases and J by 1 base; unmatched bases: 5. Germline-derived CDR1 and CDR2 are MNHNS and SASEGT. The CDR3 bases are TGTGCCAGCAGTGAATCGGCCGGGGGGGGCACAGATACGCAGTATTTT. As protein: CASSESAGGGTDTQYF.

The chain uses TRBV6-4 and TRBJ2-4, with a weak D call TRBD1 (6 bases). Germline V lookup: CDR1 MRHNA, CDR2 SNTAGT. V was clipped by 6 bases and J by 6 bases, with 12 bases between them. The CDR3 sequence is 13 residues long. CDR3 region: CASSRDIGNIQYF. The CDR3 coding sequence is TGTGCCAGCAGCCGGGACATAGGAAACATTCAGTACTTC.

This chain uses TRBV27 with TRBJ2-2; 11 bases agree with TRBD2. The CDR3 sequence is 16 residues long. Germline loops: CDR1 MNHEY, CDR2 SMNVEV (reference sequence). The V and J ends lost 6 bases and 3 bases, in that order; junction bases with no gene match: 6. In DNA form, the CDR3 reads TGTGCCAGCAGCCCCGGGACTAGCGGTTACACCGGGGAGCTGTTTTTT. The encoded protein is CASSPGTSGYTGELFF.

This clone was recorded only once. This chain joins TRBV6-1 and TRBJ1-5; unclear D gene. There are 12 residues in the CDR3. The germline V gene has CDR1 MNHNS and CDR2 SASEGT. The V and J ends lost 6 bases and 7 bases respectively, with 10 bases between them. The CDR3 protein is CASRDPGQPQHF. The CDR3 nucleotides are TGTGCCAGCAGGGATCCTGGGCAGCCCCAGCATTTT.

CDR3 in DNA: TGTGCCAGCAGTTTATCCTACTCCGGGACGGATTACGAGCAGTACTTC. Residues: CASSLSYSGTDYEQYF. The chain is built from TRBV27 and TRBJ2-7, with D possibly called TRBD1 or TRBD2 (5 bases each). V was shortened by 0 bases and J by 4 bases, with 16 bases between the two germline ends. This CDR3 is built from 16 residues. CDR1 is MNHEY and CDR2 is SMNVEV in the germline V gene (reference sequence).

The rearrangement links TRBV5-1 to TRBJ1-4, with D uncertain. CDR1 SGHRS and CDR2 YFSETQ come from the germline V gene. Trimming removed 3 bases from V and 4 bases from J, with 4 bases in between. The CDR3 extends over 12 amino acids. The CDR3 DNA is TGCGCCAGCAGCTCAAGTAATGAAAAACTGTTTTTT. Residues: CASSSSNEKLFF.

The gene calls are TRBV10-3 and TRBJ1-2; D uncertain. CDR3 length equals 13 residues. The V end lost 3 bases, the J end lost 4 bases, and 9 bases lay between the germline ends. In germline, CDR1 is ENHRY, CDR2 SYGVKD. The CDR3 bases are TGTGCCATCAGTGAAAGGTTTGGCTATGGCTACACCTTC. This codes for CAISERFGYGYTF.

The sample holds one count of this clone. The rearrangement uses TRBV4-1 and TRBJ1-3; TRBD1 matches at 12 bases. The CDR3 spans 18 residues. Germline V gene lookup returns CDR1 MGHRA and CDR2 YSYEKL. V shed 5 bases, J shed 4 bases, and the junction held 12 bases outside the gene matches. For the CDR3, the DNA is TGCGCCAGCAGCTTACAGCCGGGACAGGGGGCGTACGGAAACACCATATATTTT. Protein: CASSLQPGQGAYGNTIYF.

This clone is medium-sized by share. The chain recombines TRBV27 with TRBJ2-1; TRBD1 is a possible D gene (5 bases). V was pared by 0 bases and J by 5 bases, with 14 bases between. Germline V gives CDR1 MNHEY, CDR2 SMNVEV (reference sequence). The CDR3 covers 16 residues. The CDR3 sequence: CASSLSWGHLDNEQFF. CDR3 nucleotides: TGTGCCAGCAGTTTATCATGGGGCCATCTAGACAATGAGCAGTTCTTC.

This clone occurred once. The V and J genes are TRBV28 and TRBJ1-2; D unresolved. V shed 6 bases and J shed 1 base, with 6 bases lying between them. Germline CDR1 reads MDHEN; CDR2 reads SYDVKM. This CDR3 comprises 12 residues. CDR3: CASRGFNYGYTF. The DNA for the CDR3 is TGTGCCAGCAGAGGTTTTAACTATGGCTACACCTTC.

The chain joins TRBV30 to TRBJ1-2, with 7 bases lining up with TRBD1. This CDR3 has 15 residues. Germline values: CDR1 GTSNPN, CDR2 SVGIG (reference sequence). J gave up 0 bases and V 3 bases, and 7 bases lay outside the gene matches. CDR3 protein: CAWSPGTASNYGYTF. For the CDR3, the DNA is TGTGCCTGGAGCCCCGGGACAGCGTCTAACTATGGCTACACCTTC.